The present entry profiles one T cell receptor (beta chain) with its context. The antigen is not known. CDR1 LGHNA and CDR2 YNFKEQ come from the germline V gene. The CDR3 has 17 amino acids. The ends were cut back, 0 bases at V and 1 base at J, with 15 bases in the middle. The record originates from a study of T cell repertoires in cytomegalovirus infection. Study context: It was recently identified HLA-C-restricted and well-studied HLA-B-restricted CMV epitopes that the study used. CMV infection plus the matching HLA type was flagged by public TCR beta signatures. Study conclusions and caveats: Within the response measured ex vivo, HLA-C-restricted CMV-specific TCR beta clonotypes were dominant. Summed public TCR beta family frequency identified CMV carriers bearing the relevant HLA.

TCRdb analysed the reads with MiXCR anew, one entry per CDR3 protein. The sample yields about 480,000 distinct CDR3 sequences, around 30% seen once. V and J are TRBV4-2 and TRBJ1-1, with TRBD1 as a possible D gene (6 bases). This specimen was cultured PBMCs, taken from culture after CMV antigen stimulation. The TCR sequence derives from a human donor in good health (CMV status not recorded). Some clones in this sample may be carry-over from other donors' samples. The CDR3 loop is CASSQEGIGGSNTEAFF. In DNA, the CDR3 is TGTGCCAGCAGCCAAGAGGGGATCGGGGGCTCGAACACTGAAGCTTTCTTT.